A selection of T cell receptor beta chains follows, all from one sample in a study of CD4 and CD8 cells across lung adenocarcinoma regions. TCRdb re-called the PCR reads through MiXCR, storing one row per CDR3 protein. Of 5,000 to 8,000 distinct CDR3 sequences listed, approximately 49% are singletons. Sequencing was performed on CD8+ T cells from the center of a lung tumor. The receptors originated from a female donor with lung adenocarcinoma. The CD4 and CD8 labels of this study may be unreliable. Each CDR3 is given with its conserved first and last residue. A D gene is named only where the DNA matches it firmly. Expanded clones are given a class, and other clones once, few, many or no size at all.

CDR3 protein: CASSDRAGSTDTQYF
CDR3 DNA: TGTGCCAGCAGTGACAGGGCGGGTAGCACAGATACGCAGTACTTC
V gene: TRBV6-1
CDR3 length: 15
J gene: TRBJ2-7
D gene: NA
clone size: NA

CDR3 protein: CASTTCNQPHHF
CDR3 DNA: TGTGCCAGCACCACATGTAATCAGCCCCACCATTTT
V gene: TRBV12-3/TRBV12-4
CDR3 length: 12
J gene: TRBJ1-5
D gene: NA
clone size: NA

CDR3 protein: CASGPGLSAGDTQYF
CDR3 DNA: TGTGCCAGCGGCCCGGGTCTGTCAGCCGGAGACACGCAGTATTTC
V gene: TRBV7-2
CDR3 length: 15
J gene: TRBJ2-4
D gene: NA
clone size: NA

CDR3 protein: CASSLGGVDTEAFF
CDR3 DNA: TGTGCCAGCAGCTTAGGGGGAGTGGACACTGAAGCTTTCTTT
V gene: TRBV7-6
CDR3 length: 14
J gene: TRBJ1-1
D gene: NA
clone size: NA

CDR3 protein: CASSRDSQYEQYF
CDR3 DNA: TGTGCCAGCAGCAGGGACAGCCAATACGAGCAGTACTTC
V gene: TRBV12-3/TRBV12-4
CDR3 length: 13
J gene: TRBJ2-7
D gene: TRBD1
clone size: few

CDR3 protein: CASSYFDNPDTQYF
CDR3 DNA: TGTGCCAGCAGTTACTTTGATAACCCAGATACGCAGTATTTT
V gene: TRBV6-5
CDR3 length: 14
J gene: TRBJ2-3
D gene: NA
clone size: NA

CDR3 protein: CASSRGLGSSYEQYF
CDR3 DNA: TGTGCCAGCAGCCGGGGACTAGGGAGCTCCTACGAGCAGTACTTC
V gene: TRBV7-3
CDR3 length: 15
J gene: TRBJ2-7
D gene: TRBD2
clone size: many

CDR3 protein: CASSLAGGTDTQYF
CDR3 DNA: TGTGCCAGCAGCTTAGCGGGGGGCACAGATACGCAGTATTTT
V gene: TRBV7-2
CDR3 length: 14
J gene: TRBJ2-3
D gene: NA
clone size: NA

CDR3 protein: CASSLFQVGDSPLHF
CDR3 DNA: TGTGCCAGCAGCTTATTTCAGGTGGGGGATTCACCCCTCCACTTT
V gene: TRBV7-9
CDR3 length: 15
J gene: TRBJ1-6
D gene: NA
clone size: many

CDR3 protein: CAGMGGGPQETQYF
CDR3 DNA: TGTGCGGGGATGGGGGGCGGCCCACAGGAGACCCAGTACTTC
V gene: TRBV12-3/TRBV12-4
CDR3 length: 14
J gene: TRBJ2-5
D gene: NA
clone size: NA

CDR3 protein: CASSRGTSGRGHNEQFF
CDR3 DNA: TGTGCCAGCAGCCGAGGGACTAGCGGGAGGGGGCACAATGAGCAGTTCTTC
V gene: TRBV7-3
CDR3 length: 17
J gene: TRBJ2-1
D gene: TRBD2
clone size: few

CDR3 protein: CASSGRTGGHEQYF
CDR3 DNA: TGTGCCAGCAGCGGACGGACAGGGGGCCACGAGCAGTACTTC
V gene: TRBV5-4
CDR3 length: 14
J gene: TRBJ2-7
D gene: TRBD1
clone size: NA

CDR3 protein: CASSLVSVRASSYNEQFF
CDR3 DNA: TGTGCCAGCAGCTTAGTCTCCGTCCGGGCGAGCTCCTACAATGAGCAGTTCTTC
V gene: TRBV7-6
CDR3 length: 18
J gene: TRBJ2-1
D gene: NA
clone size: many

CDR3 protein: CASSRRDLLATQYF
CDR3 DNA: TGTGCCAGCAGTAGACGCGACCTCTTAGCCACCCAGTACTTC
V gene: TRBV6-1
CDR3 length: 14
J gene: TRBJ2-4
D gene: NA
clone size: NA

CDR3 protein: CASSYSTSPQFTQFF
CDR3 DNA: TGTGCCAGCAGTTACTCGACTAGCCCCCAGTTTACGCAGTTCTTT
V gene: TRBV6-5
CDR3 length: 15
J gene: TRBJ2-3
D gene: TRBD2
clone size: NA

CDR3 protein: CAISGGPSGGPDTQYF
CDR3 DNA: TGTGCCATCAGCGGGGGTCCTAGCGGGGGTCCAGATACGCAGTATTTT
V gene: TRBV10-3
CDR3 length: 16
J gene: TRBJ2-3
D gene: TRBD2
clone size: medium-sized

CDR3 protein: CASKVISGTDTQYF
CDR3 DNA: TGTGCCAGCAAAGTCATTAGCGGTACAGATACGCAGTATTTT
V gene: TRBV6-2/TRBV6-3
CDR3 length: 14
J gene: TRBJ2-3
D gene: NA
clone size: NA

CDR3 protein: CAGRGRGGPDTQYF
CDR3 DNA: TGCGCGGGCCGCGGGCGGGGGGGGCCAGATACCCAGTATTTC
V gene: TRBV5-1
CDR3 length: 14
J gene: TRBJ2-3
D gene: TRBD2
clone size: NA

CDR3 protein: CASSYGADEQYF
CDR3 DNA: TGTGCCAGCAGCTATGGGGCAGACGAGCAGTACTTC
V gene: TRBV6-5
CDR3 length: 12
J gene: TRBJ2-7
D gene: NA
clone size: few

CDR3 protein: CASGQSTEAFF
CDR3 DNA: TGTGCCAGCGGGCAAAGCACTGAAGCTTTCTTT
V gene: TRBV6-1
CDR3 length: 11
J gene: TRBJ1-1
D gene: NA
clone size: many

CDR3 protein: CGSSLARGATDTQYF
CDR3 DNA: TGTGGCAGCAGCTTGGCGCGCGGAGCCACAGACACTCAGTACTTC
V gene: TRBV7-9
CDR3 length: 15
J gene: TRBJ2-4
D gene: NA
clone size: NA

CDR3 protein: CASRWTSGPYEQYF
CDR3 DNA: TGTGCCAGCAGATGGACGAGCGGACCTTACGAGCAGTACTTC
V gene: TRBV27
CDR3 length: 14
J gene: TRBJ2-7
D gene: NA
clone size: many